The 21 T cell receptor beta chains below come from one sample, sequenced in a study of cytomegalovirus exposure and HLA in healthy donors. Both 60 Vbeta primers and 13 Jbeta primers went into the PCR. Assay: immunoSEQ multiplex PCR; the TCRdb copy retains only in-frame clones and omits some. The sample yields roughly 180,000 clones, around 74% seen once. Material for sequencing was PBMCs. The source of these receptors is a female donor in good health and CMV-seronegative.

This clone was detected only a few times. This chain links TRBV5-1 with TRBJ2-1, with 9 bases that match TRBD2. With V trimmed by 4 bases and J by 5 bases, 13 bases remained unmatched. Germline V lookup: CDR1 SGHRS, CDR2 YFSETQ. CDR3 length: 17 residues. CDR3 DNA sequence: TGCGCCAGCAGCACAGGAGCGGGGGGCCGTTCGGACAATGAGCAGTTCTTC. Its translation is CASSTGAGGRSDNEQFF.

DNA for the CDR3: TGTGCCAGCAGTCTCAGGGGTCGGCTGAACACTGAAGCTTTCTTT. It specifies CASSLRGRLNTEAFF. This rearrangement joins TRBV6-5 to TRBJ1-1; tentatively, D is TRBD1 (6 bases). V was pared by 5 bases and J by 0 bases, with 13 bases between. Germline V gives CDR1 MNHEY, CDR2 SVGAGI. This CDR3 region has 15 residues.

This clone occurred a few times. The chain employs TRBV4-1 and TRBJ2-7; 7 bases are a match to TRBD1. Germline values: CDR1 MGHRA, CDR2 YSYEKL. The CDR3 is 17 residues long. The junction had 13 bases not matched to a gene; V was cut back by 4 bases and J by 1 base. The CDR3 region has the DNA TGCGCCAGCAGCCGGAAAGAGGGGGCAAGGGGGTCCTACGAGCAGTACTTC. It codes for CASSRKEGARGSYEQYF.

This clone was picked up a small number of times. V gene TRBV25-1 combines with J gene TRBJ2-7; D is perhaps TRBD1 (6 bases). Germline assignment: CDR1 MGHDK and CDR2 SYGVNS. The germline V and J ends were trimmed by 3 bases and 2 bases, with 14 bases remaining between them. The CDR3 covers 15 residues. This chain's CDR3 is CASSDPGQGTYEQYF. The CDR3 DNA reads as TGTGCCAGCAGTGACCCGGGACAAGGGACCTACGAGCAGTACTTC.

The chain links TRBV18 to TRBJ2-7; the D is unclear. The CDR3 spans 14 residues. Deletions cut 5 bases from V and 0 bases from J, with 11 bases between. CDR1 is KGHSH, CDR2 LQKENI, per germline. CDR3 amino acids: CASSSYDNSYEQYF. CDR3 nucleotide sequence: TGTGCCAGCTCATCTTACGACAACTCCTACGAGCAGTACTTC.

The genes are TRBV21-1 and TRBJ2-7; the D call TRBD1 from the table was never checked on the DNA. TRBV21-1 is a recognized pseudogene. The CDR3 is 16 amino acids. In DNA form, the CDR3 reads TGTGCCAGCAGCAAAGAAATGTGGGACAGAGCCTACGAGCAGTACTTC. It is translated as CASSKEMWDRAYEQYF.

This clone is a singleton in its sample. This sequence joins TRBV7-8 and TRBJ1-5, with 8 bases that match TRBD1. J was trimmed by 7 bases and V by 0 bases; bases with no gene match: 5. The CDR3 runs to 15 residues. CDR1 is SGHVS and CDR2 is FQNEAQ in the germline V gene. The CDR3 protein is CASSLASGGGQPQHF. The CDR3 DNA reads as TGTGCCAGCAGCTTAGCCTCAGGGGGCGGGCAGCCCCAGCATTTT.

The chain recombines TRBV5-6 with TRBJ2-3; 8 bases agree with TRBD2. With 4 bases clipped from V and 4 bases from J, the junction kept 5 bases outside the gene matches. The CDR3 extends over 14 amino acids. Germline-derived CDR1 and CDR2 are SGHDT and YYEEEE. This CDR3 is CASSTGGPADTQYF. The CDR3 DNA follows: TGTGCCAGCAGCACGGGGGGGCCCGCAGATACGCAGTATTTT.

The chain recombines TRBV4-2 with TRBJ1-2, with a weak D call TRBD1 (6 bases). V dropped 0 bases and J dropped 5 bases, with 16 bases sitting between them. This CDR3 spans 16 amino acids. Germline CDR1 and CDR2: LGHNA and YNFKEQ. The CDR3 bases are TGTGCCAGCAGCCAAGAGTTACAGGGAAGAGGGTATGGCTACACCTTC. Protein: CASSQELQGRGYGYTF.

The chain joins TRBV7-9 to TRBJ2-4; D is unresolved. CDR3 size: 15 residues. Germline loops: CDR1 SEHNR, CDR2 FQNEAQ (reference sequence). Trimming left V 5 bases short and J 0 bases short, with 11 bases between. The CDR3: CASSGYSVAKNIQYF. DNA for the CDR3: TGTGCCAGCAGCGGATACAGTGTAGCCAAAAACATTCAGTACTTC.

This clone was counted only a few times. This chain joins TRBV27 and TRBJ2-7; 7 positions match TRBD1. CDR1 is MNHEY and CDR2 is SMNVEV in the germline V gene (reference sequence). V lost 6 bases to trimming and J lost 3 bases; unmatched junction nucleotides: 14. The CDR3 length is 16 residues. CDR3 nucleotides: TGTGCCAGCAGCCGTACGACCGGGACAGTTAACTACGAGCAGTACTTC. This encodes CASSRTTGTVNYEQYF.

The chain links TRBV6-5 to TRBJ2-1; TRBD2 is a possible D gene (5 bases). This CDR3 spans 13 amino acids. Germline V gene data show CDR1 as MNHEY and CDR2 as SVGAGI. The germline V and J ends were trimmed by 0 bases and 5 bases, with 5 bases remaining between them. This CDR3 reads CASSYSGNNEQFF. CDR3 nucleotides: TGTGCCAGCAGTTACTCCGGGAACAATGAGCAGTTCTTC.

The chain joins TRBV2 to TRBJ2-3; the D is unclear. Trimming removed 6 bases at V and 1 base at J, with 8 bases between. The germline gives CDR1 SNHLY, CDR2 FYNNEI. CDR3 size: 13 residues. CDR3 sequence (DNA): TGTGCCAGCAGCGCCGGTGGCACAGATACGCAGTATTTT. Residues: CASSAGGTDTQYF. Drawing the rest from reference TRBV2 and TRBJ2-3, the complete variable domain is EPEVTQTPSHQVTQMGQEVILRCVPISNHLYFYWYRQILGQKVEFLVSFYNNEISEKSEIFDDQFSVERPDGSNFTLKIRSTKLEDSAMYFCASSAGGTDTQYFGPGTRLTVL.

This rearrangement joins TRBV19 to TRBJ2-2; 7 nucleotides line up with TRBD1. The CDR3 consists of 15 residues. Looked up from germline, CDR1 is LNHDA and CDR2 is SQIVND (reference sequence). With 4 bases clipped from V and 1 base from J, the junction kept 3 bases outside the gene matches. DNA of the CDR3: TGTGCCAGTAGTAGTCGACAGGGGAACACCGGGGAGCTGTTTTTT. Translating it yields CASSSRQGNTGELFF.

The chain combines TRBV11-2 with TRBJ1-5; D is ambiguous. V was trimmed by 1 base and J by 6 bases, leaving 10 bases between them. The CDR3 is 14 residues long. Germline V lookup: CDR1 SGHAT, CDR2 FQNNGV. CDR3 in amino acids: CASSLGQWSQPQHF. CDR3 coding DNA: TGTGCCAGCAGCTTAGGTCAGTGGAGTCAGCCCCAGCATTTT.

V and J are TRBV18 and TRBJ1-5, with D perhaps TRBD1 (6 bases). CDR1 is KGHSH, CDR2 LQKENI, per germline. CDR3 size: 14 residues. V lost 6 bases and J 6 bases, leaving 15 bases between the germline ends. This CDR3 reads CASSPGGPGQPQHF. DNA for the CDR3: TGTGCCAGCTCCCCGGGGGGCCCGGGTCAGCCCCAGCATTTT.

V usage is TRBV28 and J usage is TRBJ1-1; D ambiguous. The CDR3 contains 14 residues. Looked up from germline, CDR1 is MDHEN and CDR2 is SYDVKM. The V and J ends lost 5 bases and 8 bases respectively, with 18 bases between them. The CDR3 reads CASSPREARLEAFF. CDR3 sequence (DNA): TGTGCCAGCAGTCCCCGTGAGGCCCGCCTGGAAGCTTTCTTT.

This clone has only a few counts. The rearrangement joins TRBV4-3 to TRBJ2-1; 8 nucleotides line up with TRBD2. The CDR3 sequence is 16 residues long. Germline-derived CDR1 and CDR2 are LGHNA and YSLEER. J was trimmed by 3 bases and V by 4 bases; bases with no gene match: 8. CDR3: CASSRTGLGDYNEQFF. The CDR3 nucleotides are TGCGCCAGCAGCCGCACGGGACTAGGGGACTACAATGAGCAGTTCTTC.

Regarding this clone: The junction does not match germline at one end; this may be a read error. V and J are TRBV7-7 and TRBJ2-7; D is unclear. CDR3 size: 14 residues. Germline V gene data show CDR1 as SSHAT and CDR2 as FNYEAQ (reference sequence). DNA for the CDR3: TGTGCTAGCAGCCCCCACATCAGCTCCTACGAGCAGTACTTC. Translated: CASSPHISSYEQYF.

V is TRBV2 and J is TRBJ1-6; 8 nucleotides match TRBD1. This CDR3 is built from 15 residues. Germline CDR1 reads SNHLY; CDR2 reads FYNNEI. J was trimmed by 7 bases and V by 8 bases; bases with no gene match: 10. CDR3 in amino acids: CASPDRVVSNSPLHF. The CDR3 DNA reads as TGTGCCAGCCCGGACAGGGTGGTATCAAATTCACCCCTCCACTTT.

The chain has TRBV4-3 and TRBJ2-3; no reliable D call. Between the trimmed V and J ends, which lost 4 bases and 10 bases, there was a span of 15 bases. CDR1 is LGHNA and CDR2 is YSLEER in the germline V gene. There are 13 residues in the CDR3. The CDR3 DNA reads as TGCGCCAGCAGCCCACGAATCGAGGAGTCGCAGTATTTT. This sequence encodes CASSPRIEESQYF.